The subject of this entry is one TCR beta chain. CDR3 length: 14 residues. Trimming removed 0 bases at V and 5 bases at J, with 11 bases between. Germline-derived CDR1 and CDR2 are SGHNT and YYREEE (reference sequence). The sample comes from a study of blood T cell repertoires in COVID-19. Study as a whole: Spain, Italy and the United States supplied samples that represented acute and convalescent COVID-19. The analysed material was cDNA or gDNA that came from T cells, B-cell-depleted T cells, or PBMCs.

In the original processing: Estimation of nucleated cell counts relied on the amplification of reference gene primers. Some clones are missing from TCRdb's copy, which holds only in-frame ones; the method was immunoSEQ multiplex PCR. V and J calls and clone size are given by that table; D and trimming were obtained from the DNA. The sample contains hundreds of thousands of clones, around 85% of which appear only once. V and J are TRBV5-4 and TRBJ2-5; D perhaps matches TRBD2 (5 bases). The receptor comes from a woman aged 30 to 39 who had recovered from COVID-19. The sequenced sample was peripheral blood. The CDR3 is CASSLGGEGETQYF. CDR3 coding DNA: TGTGCCAGCAGCTTGGGGGGTGAGGGCGAGACCCAGTACTTC.